This TCR beta chain was identified during a study of T-cell reconstitution after alpha-beta-depleted transplantation in children. Preparing the TCRbeta library involved the use of unique molecular identifiers. A single record per CDR3 protein comes from TCRdb applying MiXCR to the PCR reads. The table shows about 870,000 distinct CDR3 sequences, with about 16% occurring only once. Study-level findings and limits: Some patients' high day-60 TCRbeta diversity was attributed to recipient cells surviving conditioning. Two months or so post-transplant, alpha-beta T cells reportedly derived from several hundred expanded graft clones.

The germline gives CDR1 SGHRS, CDR2 YFSETQ. The CDR3 runs to 18 residues. V lost 1 base and J lost 0; bases outside the gene matches: 12. In this sample, this clonotype turned up a few times. Its target is not known. This material consisted of PBMCs, mostly from graft donor cells, taken 360 days after TCRalphabeta/CD19-depleted stem cell transplant. The V and J genes are TRBV5-1 and TRBJ2-5, with 7 bases fitting TRBD1. This receptor was obtained from a male patient under 18 who had a stem cell transplant for acute lymphoblastic leukemia, so the T cells may come from the graft donor. Here the CDR3 reads CASSLPRSRQGDQETQYF. The CDR3 DNA reads TGCGCCAGCAGCTTGCCTCGGTCAAGACAGGGCGACCAAGAGACCCAGTACTTC. Filled out from reference TRBV5-1 and TRBJ2-5, the complete variable domain reads KAGVTQTPRYLIKTRGQQVTLSCSPISGHRSVSWYQQTPGQGLQFLFEYFSETQRNKGNFPGRFSGRQFSNSRSEMNVSTLELGDSALYLCASSLPRSRQGDQETQYFGPGTRLLVL.